This paragraph covers one T cell receptor beta chain sequence. The same CDR3 arises from other DNA sequences in this sample as well. The authors' processing: Scientists estimated how many nucleated cells there were by amplifying reference gene primers. Clones were read by immunoSEQ multiplex PCR, and TCRdb kept only the in-frame ones, dropping some. V and J calls and clone size come straight from that table; D and trimming were deduced from the DNA. The data show 150,000 to 200,000 clones, approximately 87% seen once. Trimming cost V 7 bases and J 5 bases, with 8 bases left between them. Per germline, CDR1 KGHDR and CDR2 SFDVKD. CDR3 length equals 11 residues. These data are taken from a study of blood T cell repertoires in COVID-19. Study details: Acute and convalescent COVID-19 samples came from the United States, Italy and Spain. PBMCs, B-cell-depleted T cells, or T cells were the source of the cDNA or gDNA that made up the material.

The V and J genes are TRBV24-1 and TRBJ2-7; D perhaps matches TRBD2 (5 bases). This clonotype was obtained from a woman aged 55-70 years with COVID-19, enrolled during active disease. The sample taken for sequencing was peripheral blood. CDR3 protein: CATSRGHEQYF. CDR3 DNA: TGTGCCACCAGCCGCGGGCACGAGCAGTACTTC.